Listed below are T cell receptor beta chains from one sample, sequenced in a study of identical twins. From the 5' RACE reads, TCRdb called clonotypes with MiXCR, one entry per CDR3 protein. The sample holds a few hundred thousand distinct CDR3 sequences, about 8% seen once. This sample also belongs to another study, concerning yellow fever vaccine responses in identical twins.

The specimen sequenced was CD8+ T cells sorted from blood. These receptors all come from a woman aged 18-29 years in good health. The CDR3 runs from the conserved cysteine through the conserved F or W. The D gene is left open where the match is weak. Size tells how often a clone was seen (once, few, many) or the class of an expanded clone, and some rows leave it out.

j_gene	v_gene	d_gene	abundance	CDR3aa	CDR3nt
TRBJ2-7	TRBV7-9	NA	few	CASSLVPGRDEQYF	TGTGCCAGCAGCTTAGTCCCAGGGAGAGACGAGCAGTACTTC
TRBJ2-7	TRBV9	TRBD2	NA	CASSVTGLAGFSYEQYF	TGTGCCAGCAGCGTAACCGGACTAGCGGGTTTCTCCTACGAGCAGTACTTC
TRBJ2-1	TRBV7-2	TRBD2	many	CASSFLSGLYNEQFF	TGTGCCAGCAGCTTCCTTTCGGGACTATACAATGAGCAGTTCTTC
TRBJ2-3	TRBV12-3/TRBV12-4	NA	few	CASSSRPSTDTQYF	TGTGCCAGCAGTTCCAGACCTAGCACAGATACGCAGTATTTT
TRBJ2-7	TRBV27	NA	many	CASSFTGPTYEQYF	TGTGCCAGCAGTTTTACAGGTCCCACCTACGAGCAGTACTTC
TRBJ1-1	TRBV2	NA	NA	CASSEGRGREHVAFF	TGTGCCAGCAGTGAAGGCCGGGGCAGGGAGCATGTAGCTTTCTTT
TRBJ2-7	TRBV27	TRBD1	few	CASRDRGLYEQYF	TGTGCCAGCAGGGACAGGGGTTTGTACGAGCAGTACTTC
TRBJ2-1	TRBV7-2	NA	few	CASSLARTTNNEQFF	TGTGCCAGCAGCTTAGCGCGTACAACGAACAATGAGCAGTTCTTC
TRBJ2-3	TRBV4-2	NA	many	CASSQELDIDTQYF	TGTGCCAGCAGCCAAGAACTAGATATAGATACGCAGTATTTT
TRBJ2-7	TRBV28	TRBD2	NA	CASSFDLLPKLAGYEQYF	TGTGCCAGCAGTTTTGATTTGCTACCCAAGCTAGCGGGGTACGAGCAGTACTTC
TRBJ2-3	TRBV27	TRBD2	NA	CASSLTSGRPTDTQYF	TGTGCCAGCAGTTTAACTAGCGGGAGGCCCACAGATACGCAGTATTTT
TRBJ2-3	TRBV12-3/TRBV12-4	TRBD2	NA	CASTLGTSGGWTDTQYF	TGTGCCAGCACCCTTGGGACTAGCGGGGGTTGGACAGATACGCAGTATTTT
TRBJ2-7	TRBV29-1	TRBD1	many	CSAGTVPYEQYF	TGCAGCGCGGGGACAGTGCCCTACGAGCAGTACTTC
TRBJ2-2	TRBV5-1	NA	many	CASVGWDNTGELFF	TGCGCCAGCGTCGGTTGGGACAACACCGGGGAGCTGTTTTTT
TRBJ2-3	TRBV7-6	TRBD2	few	CASSLNGLAITDTQYF	TGTGCCAGCAGCTTAAACGGACTAGCAATTACAGATACGCAGTATTTT
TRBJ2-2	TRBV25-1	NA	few	CASTGSGASVTGELFF	TGTGCCAGCACCGGCTCCGGAGCTAGCGTCACCGGGGAGCTGTTTTTT
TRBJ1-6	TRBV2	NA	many	CASSEGRGLSPLHF	TGTGCCAGCAGTGAAGGTAGAGGGCTTTCACCCCTCCACTTT
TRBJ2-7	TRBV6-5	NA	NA	CASKVTVGDYEQYF	TGTGCCAGCAAAGTTACAGTGGGAGACTACGAGCAGTACTTC
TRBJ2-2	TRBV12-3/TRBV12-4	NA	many	CASSFSAGELFF	TGTGCCAGCAGTTTCTCTGCCGGGGAGCTGTTTTTT
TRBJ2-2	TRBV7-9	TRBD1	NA	CASSSGTDTGELFF	TGTGCCAGCAGCTCTGGGACAGACACCGGGGAGCTGTTTTTT
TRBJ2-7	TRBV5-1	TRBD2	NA	CASSLGLAYYEQYF	TGCGCCAGCAGCTTAGGACTAGCGTACTACGAGCAGTACTTC
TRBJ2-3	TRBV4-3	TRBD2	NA	CASSQDASGWVTDTQYF	TGCGCCAGCAGCCAAGACGCTAGCGGGTGGGTCACAGATACGCAGTATTTT
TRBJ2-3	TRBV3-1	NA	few	CASSQYLKGSDTQYF	TGTGCCAGCAGCCAGTACTTGAAGGGGTCAGATACGCAGTATTTT
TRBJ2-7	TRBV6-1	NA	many	CASGIRTGPREQYF	TGTGCCAGCGGGATTCGAACAGGTCCAAGGGAGCAGTACTTC
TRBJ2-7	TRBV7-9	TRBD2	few	CAIEAFPAGGGEQYF	TGTGCCATCGAAGCTTTTCCAGCGGGAGGGGGCGAGCAGTACTTC
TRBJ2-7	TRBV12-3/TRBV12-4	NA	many	CASSRPGYEQYF	TGTGCCAGCAGTCGACCAGGGTACGAGCAGTACTTC
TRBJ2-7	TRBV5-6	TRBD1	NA	CASSLVGTGGAAQPYEQYF	TGTGCCAGCAGCTTGGTGGGGACAGGGGGAGCCGCTCAACCCTACGAGCAGTACTTC
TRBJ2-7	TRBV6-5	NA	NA	CASSSRDGFYEQYF	TGTGCCAGCAGTTCGAGGGACGGTTTCTACGAGCAGTACTTC
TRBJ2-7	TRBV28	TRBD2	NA	CASSFVGLAAFYEQYF	TGTGCCAGCAGTTTCGTGGGACTAGCGGCCTTCTACGAGCAGTACTTC
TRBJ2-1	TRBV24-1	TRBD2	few	CATSGQLAGGGSYNEQFF	TGTGCCACCAGTGGACAGCTAGCGGGAGGGGGCTCCTACAATGAGCAGTTCTTC
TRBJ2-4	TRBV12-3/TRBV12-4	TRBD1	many	CASSPHDRGESIQYF	TGTGCCAGCAGTCCACATGACAGGGGTGAAAGCATTCAGTACTTC
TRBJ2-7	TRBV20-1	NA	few	CSARDWEKDEQYF	TGCAGTGCTAGAGATTGGGAGAAGGACGAGCAGTACTTC
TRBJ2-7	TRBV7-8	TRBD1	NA	CASSDRDRAYEQYF	TGTGCCAGCAGCGACCGGGACAGGGCCTACGAGCAGTACTTC
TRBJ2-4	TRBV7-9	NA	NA	CASSFVDIQYF	TGTGCCAGCAGCTTTGTGGACATTCAGTACTTC
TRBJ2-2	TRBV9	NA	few	CASSVEGGTGELFF	TGTGCCAGCAGCGTAGAAGGGGGCACCGGGGAGCTGTTTTTT
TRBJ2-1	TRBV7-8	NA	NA	CASISGDEQFF	TGTGCCAGCATTTCGGGGGATGAGCAGTTCTTC
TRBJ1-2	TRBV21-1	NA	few	CANQGDPYGYTF	TGTGCCAATCAGGGGGATCCATATGGCTACACCTTC
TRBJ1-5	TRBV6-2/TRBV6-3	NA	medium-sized	CASSYSEGVQPQHF	TGTGCCAGCAGTTACTCGGAAGGGGTTCAGCCCCAGCATTTT
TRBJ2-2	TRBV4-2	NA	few	CASSQESQALPIGELFF	TGTGCCAGCAGCCAAGAATCCCAAGCCCTCCCGATCGGGGAGCTGTTTTTT
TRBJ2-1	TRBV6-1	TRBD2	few	CASGPQGLAGGSSYNEQFF	TGTGCCAGCGGTCCCCAGGGACTAGCGGGAGGAAGCTCCTACAATGAGCAGTTCTTC
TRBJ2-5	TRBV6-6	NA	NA	CASSYEMKETQYF	TGTGCCAGCAGTTACGAGATGAAAGAGACCCAGTACTTC
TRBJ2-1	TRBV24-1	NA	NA	CATSDWGPNEQFF	TGTGCCACCAGTGATTGGGGACCCAATGAGCAGTTCTTC
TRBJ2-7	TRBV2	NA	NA	CASSEIPGLFPEQYF	TGTGCCAGCAGTGAGATCCCAGGGCTTTTTCCCGAGCAGTACTTC
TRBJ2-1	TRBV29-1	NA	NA	CSVEDFSLGIDEQFF	TGCAGCGTTGAAGACTTTTCGCTAGGTATAGATGAGCAGTTCTTC
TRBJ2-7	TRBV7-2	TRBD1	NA	CASSLPTGGSYEQYF	TGTGCCAGCAGCTTACCGACAGGGGGATCCTACGAGCAGTACTTC
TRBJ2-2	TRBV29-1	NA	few	CSVAGGGGELFF	TGCAGCGTTGCTGGCGGAGGCGGGGAGCTGTTTTTT
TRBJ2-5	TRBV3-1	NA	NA	CASSQDTEGQHRGTQYF	TGTGCCAGCAGCCAAGACACGGAAGGACAGCATAGGGGGACCCAGTACTTC
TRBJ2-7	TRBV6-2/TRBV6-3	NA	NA	CASSYGGQPYEQYF	TGTGCCAGCAGTTACGGGGGCCAACCCTACGAGCAGTACTTC